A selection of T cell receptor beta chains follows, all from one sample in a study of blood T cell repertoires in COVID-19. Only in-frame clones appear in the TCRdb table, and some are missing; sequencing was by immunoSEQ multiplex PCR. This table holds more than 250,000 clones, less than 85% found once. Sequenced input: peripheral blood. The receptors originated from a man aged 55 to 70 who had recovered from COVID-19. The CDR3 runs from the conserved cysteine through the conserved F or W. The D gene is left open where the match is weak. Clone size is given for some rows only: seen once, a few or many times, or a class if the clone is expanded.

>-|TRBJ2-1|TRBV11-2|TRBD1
TGTGCCAGCAGCCGAATCCCCGGGACAGGGGACAATGAGCAGTTCTTC
CASSRIPGTGDNEQFF
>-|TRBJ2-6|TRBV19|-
TGTGCCAGTAGTATCCAGGGTCCGCTCTCGGCCTCTGGGGCCAACGTCCTGACTTTC
CASSIQGPLSASGANVLTF
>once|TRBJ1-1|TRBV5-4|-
TGTGCCAGCAGCAAGGACAGTCCGGAACTTTTCTTT
CASSKDSPELFF
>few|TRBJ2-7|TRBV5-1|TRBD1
TGCGCCAGCAGCTTCTTACAGGGGGCCGAGCAGTACTTC
CASSFLQGAEQYF
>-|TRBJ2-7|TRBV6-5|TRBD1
TGTGCCAGCAGGTCCCCGGGACAGGGGTACGAGCAGTACTTC
CASRSPGQGYEQYF
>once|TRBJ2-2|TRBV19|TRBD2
TGTGCCAGTACCTTGGGACTAGCGGGAGTCGGGCTGAACACCGGGGAGCTGTTTTTT
CASTLGLAGVGLNTGELFF
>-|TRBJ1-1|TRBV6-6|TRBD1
TGTGCCAGCCAAACCCGGGGACAGGGGGGAACTGAAGCTTTCTTT
CASQTRGQGGTEAFF
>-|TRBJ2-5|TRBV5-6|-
TGTGCCAGCAGCTTGTGGGCGGGGCAGCATCAAGAGACCCAGTACTTC
CASSLWAGQHQETQYF
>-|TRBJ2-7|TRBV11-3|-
TGTGCCAGCAGCTTCCTGGAGAACGAGCAGTACTTC
CASSFLENEQYF
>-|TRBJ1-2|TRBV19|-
TGTGCCAGCCAAGACACTGGCAGGGCCGGCTACACCTTC
CASQDTGRAGYTF